This T cell receptor (beta chain) was identified in a study of blood T cell repertoires in COVID-19. Overall study context: Sources were T cells, B-cell-depleted T cells, or PBMCs; the material itself was cDNA or gDNA.

CDR3 size: 12 residues. The germline V gene encodes CDR1 MGHRA and CDR2 YSYEKL. Losses at the gene ends were 4 bases for V and 6 bases for J; bases not matched to a gene: 2. Repertoires were generated with immunoSEQ multiplex PCR, while TCRdb's copy carries only in-frame clones and drops some. The data show about 480,000 clones, around 89% seen once. This TCR derives from a woman between 50 and 59 years old with COVID-19, enrolled during active disease. Sequences were obtained from peripheral blood. V gene TRBV4-1 combines with J gene TRBJ2-7; TRBD1 matches 8 bases. CDR3 DNA: TGCGCCAGCAGCCGAACAGGGGGCGAGCAGTACTTC. This encodes CASSRTGGEQYF.